This T cell receptor (beta chain) was profiled in a study of response to subunit inactivated influenza vaccine. Overall study findings and caveats: Authors suggested each seasonal influenza vaccination recruits few new T cells.

TCRdb reprocessed the RT-PCR reads with MiXCR, giving one entry per CDR3 protein. The table records roughly 780,000 distinct CDR3 sequences, about 18% of them present only once. Losses at the gene ends were 1 base for V and 3 bases for J; bases not matched to a gene: 6. Germline V gives CDR1 LGHNA, CDR2 YNFKEQ. CDR3 length equals 15 residues. This clonotype was seen more than once but under ten times. Its antigen is still unknown. The receptor was isolated from a man aged 45-65 years who received an inactivated influenza vaccine. The gene calls are TRBV4-2 and TRBJ2-7, with 7 bases identical to TRBD2. Material: PBMCs from blood, obtained roughly 5 days after vaccination. The CDR3 DNA sequence: TGTGCCAGCAGCCAAGGGGGCGGGGGAGACTACGAGCAGTACTTC. Translated, it gives CASSQGGGGDYEQYF.